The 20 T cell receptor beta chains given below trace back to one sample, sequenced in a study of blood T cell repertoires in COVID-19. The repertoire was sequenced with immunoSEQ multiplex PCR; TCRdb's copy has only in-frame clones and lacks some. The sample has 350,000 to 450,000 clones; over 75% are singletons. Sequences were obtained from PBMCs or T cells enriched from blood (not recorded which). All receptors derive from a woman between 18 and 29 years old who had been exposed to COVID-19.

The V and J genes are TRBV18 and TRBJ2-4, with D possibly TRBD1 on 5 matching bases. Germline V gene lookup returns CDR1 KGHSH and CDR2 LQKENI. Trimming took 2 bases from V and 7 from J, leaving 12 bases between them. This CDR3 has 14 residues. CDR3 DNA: TGTGCCAGCTCACCAGCCTCTGGGGCGAACATTCAGTACTTC. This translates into CASSPASGANIQYF.

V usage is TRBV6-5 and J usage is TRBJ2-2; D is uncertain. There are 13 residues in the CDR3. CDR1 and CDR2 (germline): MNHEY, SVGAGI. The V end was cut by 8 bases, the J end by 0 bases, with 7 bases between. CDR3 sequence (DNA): TGTGCCAGCCGCGTCACGAACACCGGGGAGCTGTTTTTT. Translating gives CASRVTNTGELFF.

The CDR3 DNA reads as TGTGCCAGCAGCCATCTCCTAGCGGAACCGTATTACGAGCAGTACTTC. Its translation is CASSHLLAEPYYEQYF. The chain recombines TRBV11-2 with TRBJ2-7; 7 bases are shared with TRBD2. The CDR3 has 16 amino acids. V lost 5 bases and J lost 4; bases outside the gene matches: 14. Per germline, CDR1 SGHAT and CDR2 FQNNGV.

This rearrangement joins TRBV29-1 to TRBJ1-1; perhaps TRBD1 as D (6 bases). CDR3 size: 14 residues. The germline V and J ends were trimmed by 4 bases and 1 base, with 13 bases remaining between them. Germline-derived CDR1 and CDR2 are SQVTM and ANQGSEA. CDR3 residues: CSVGFGQTNTEAFF. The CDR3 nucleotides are TGCAGCGTTGGCTTTGGACAGACGAACACTGAAGCTTTCTTT.

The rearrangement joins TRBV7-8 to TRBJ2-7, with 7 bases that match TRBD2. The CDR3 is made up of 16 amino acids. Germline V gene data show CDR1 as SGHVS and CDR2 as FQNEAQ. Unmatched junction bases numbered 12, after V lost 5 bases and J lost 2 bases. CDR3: CASSLRDYLMTYEQYF. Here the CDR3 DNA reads TGTGCCAGCAGCCTCCGGGACTACCTCATGACCTACGAGCAGTACTTC.

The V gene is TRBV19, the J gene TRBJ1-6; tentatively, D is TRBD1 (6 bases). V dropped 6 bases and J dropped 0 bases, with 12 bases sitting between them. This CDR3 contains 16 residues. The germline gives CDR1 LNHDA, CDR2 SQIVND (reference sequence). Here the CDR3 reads CASRSGVTSYNSPLHF. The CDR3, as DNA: TGTGCCAGTAGATCAGGGGTTACCTCCTATAATTCACCCCTCCACTTT. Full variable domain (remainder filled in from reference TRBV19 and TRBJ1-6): DGGITQSPKYLFRKEGQNVTLSCEQNLNHDAMYWYRQDPGQGLRLIYYSQIVNDFQKGDIAEGYSVSREKKESFPLTVTSAQKNPTAFYLCASRSGVTSYNSPLHFGNGTRLTVT.

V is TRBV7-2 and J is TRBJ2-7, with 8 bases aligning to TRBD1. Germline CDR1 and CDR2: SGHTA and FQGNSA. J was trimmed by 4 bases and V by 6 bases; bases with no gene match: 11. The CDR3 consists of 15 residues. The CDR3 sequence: CASRFGQGPPYEQYF. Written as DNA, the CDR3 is TGTGCCAGCAGATTCGGACAGGGCCCCCCATACGAGCAGTACTTC.

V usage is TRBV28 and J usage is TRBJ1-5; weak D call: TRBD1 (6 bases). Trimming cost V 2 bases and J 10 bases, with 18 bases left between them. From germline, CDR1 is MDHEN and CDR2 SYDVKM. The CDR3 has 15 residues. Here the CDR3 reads CASSLPAGGQNPQHF. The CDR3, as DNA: TGTGCCAGCAGTTTACCGGCCGGGGGGCAAAATCCCCAGCATTTT. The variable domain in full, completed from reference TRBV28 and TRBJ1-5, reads DVKVTQSSRYLVKRTGEKVFLECVQDMDHENMFWYRQDPGLGLRLIYFSYDVKMKEKGDIPEGYSVSREKKERFSLILESASTNQTSMYLCASSLPAGGQNPQHFGDGTRLSIL.

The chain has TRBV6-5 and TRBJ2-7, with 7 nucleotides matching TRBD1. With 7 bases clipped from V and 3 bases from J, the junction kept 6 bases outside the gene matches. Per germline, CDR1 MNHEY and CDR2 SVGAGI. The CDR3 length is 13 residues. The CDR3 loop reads CASKGDSYYEQYF. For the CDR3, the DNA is TGTGCCAGCAAGGGGGACAGCTACTACGAGCAGTACTTC.

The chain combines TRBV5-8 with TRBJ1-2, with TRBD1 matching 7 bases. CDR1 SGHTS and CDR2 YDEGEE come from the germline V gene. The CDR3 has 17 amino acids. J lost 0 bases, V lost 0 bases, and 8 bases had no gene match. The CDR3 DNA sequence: TGTGCCAGCAGCTTGGACATTGACGGGACAGCTAACTATGGCTACACCTTC. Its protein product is CASSLDIDGTANYGYTF.

The CDR3 spells CTSSQVVGDGYTF. CDR3 in DNA: TGCACCAGCAGCCAGGTAGTCGGAGATGGCTACACCTTC. The chain couples TRBV1 to TRBJ1-2. TRBV1 is termed a pseudogene. The CDR3 covers 13 residues.

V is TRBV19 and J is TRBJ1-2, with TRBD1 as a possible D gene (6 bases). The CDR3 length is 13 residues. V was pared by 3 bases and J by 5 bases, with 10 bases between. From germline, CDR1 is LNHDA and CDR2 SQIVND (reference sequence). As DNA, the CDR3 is TGTGCCAGTAGTATGGCCCAGGGGTATGGCTACACCTTC. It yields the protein CASSMAQGYGYTF.

CDR3 in DNA: TGTGCCAGCAGCATCCGGGACAGTAATTCACCCCTCCACTTT. This encodes CASSIRDSNSPLHF. The genes are TRBV3-1 (or the pseudogene TRBV3-2) and TRBJ1-6; 7 nucleotides line up with TRBD1. Germline-derived CDR1 and CDR2 are LGHDT and YNNKEL (reference sequence). Trimming cost V 5 bases and J 6 bases; bases outside gene matches: 4. There are 14 residues in the CDR3.

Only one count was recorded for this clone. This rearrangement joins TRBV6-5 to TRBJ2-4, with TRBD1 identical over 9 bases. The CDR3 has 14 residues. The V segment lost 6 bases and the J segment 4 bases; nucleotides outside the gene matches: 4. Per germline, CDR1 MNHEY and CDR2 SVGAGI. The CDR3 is CASRPGQGKNIQYF. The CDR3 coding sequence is TGTGCCAGCAGGCCGGGACAGGGAAAAAACATTCAGTACTTC.

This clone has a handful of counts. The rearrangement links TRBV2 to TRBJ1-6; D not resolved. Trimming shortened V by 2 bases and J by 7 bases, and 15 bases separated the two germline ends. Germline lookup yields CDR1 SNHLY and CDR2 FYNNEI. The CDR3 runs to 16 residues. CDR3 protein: CASSEMGSLPNSPLHF. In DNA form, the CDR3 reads TGTGCCAGCAGTGAAATGGGCAGCCTACCCAATTCACCCCTCCACTTT.

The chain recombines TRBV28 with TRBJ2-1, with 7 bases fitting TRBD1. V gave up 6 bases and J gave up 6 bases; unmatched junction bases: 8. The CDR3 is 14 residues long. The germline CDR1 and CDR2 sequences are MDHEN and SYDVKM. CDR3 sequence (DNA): TGTGCCAGCAGGGGGGACAGCGGCCCCAATGAGCAGTTCTTC. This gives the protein CASRGDSGPNEQFF.

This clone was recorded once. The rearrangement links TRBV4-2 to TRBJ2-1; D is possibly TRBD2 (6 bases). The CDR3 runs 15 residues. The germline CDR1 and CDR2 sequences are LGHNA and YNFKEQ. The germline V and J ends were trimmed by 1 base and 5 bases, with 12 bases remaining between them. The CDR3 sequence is CASSQVGTGNNEQFF. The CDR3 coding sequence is TGTGCCAGCAGCCAAGTAGGGACTGGCAACAATGAGCAGTTCTTC.

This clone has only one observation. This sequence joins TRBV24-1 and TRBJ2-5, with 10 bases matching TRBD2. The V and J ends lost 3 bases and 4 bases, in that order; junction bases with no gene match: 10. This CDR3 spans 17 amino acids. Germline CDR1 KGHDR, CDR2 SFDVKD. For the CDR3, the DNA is TGTGCCACCAGTGATCCCTCTAGCGGGAGTCTCACAGAGACCCAGTACTTC. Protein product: CATSDPSSGSLTETQYF.

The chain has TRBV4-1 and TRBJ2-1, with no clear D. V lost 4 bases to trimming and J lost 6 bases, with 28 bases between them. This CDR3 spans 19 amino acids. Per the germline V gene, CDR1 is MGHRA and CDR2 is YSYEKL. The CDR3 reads CASSRNVLKLSGESNEQFF. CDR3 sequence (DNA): TGCGCCAGCAGCCGGAATGTACTAAAATTGAGTGGAGAATCCAATGAGCAGTTCTTC.

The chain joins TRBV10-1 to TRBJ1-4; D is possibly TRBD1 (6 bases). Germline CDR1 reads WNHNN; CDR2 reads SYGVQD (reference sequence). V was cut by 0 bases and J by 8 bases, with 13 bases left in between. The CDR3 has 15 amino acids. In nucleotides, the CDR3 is TGCGCCAGCAGTGAGTCCGACAGGTGGGACGAAAAACTGTTTTTT. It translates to CASSESDRWDEKLFF.